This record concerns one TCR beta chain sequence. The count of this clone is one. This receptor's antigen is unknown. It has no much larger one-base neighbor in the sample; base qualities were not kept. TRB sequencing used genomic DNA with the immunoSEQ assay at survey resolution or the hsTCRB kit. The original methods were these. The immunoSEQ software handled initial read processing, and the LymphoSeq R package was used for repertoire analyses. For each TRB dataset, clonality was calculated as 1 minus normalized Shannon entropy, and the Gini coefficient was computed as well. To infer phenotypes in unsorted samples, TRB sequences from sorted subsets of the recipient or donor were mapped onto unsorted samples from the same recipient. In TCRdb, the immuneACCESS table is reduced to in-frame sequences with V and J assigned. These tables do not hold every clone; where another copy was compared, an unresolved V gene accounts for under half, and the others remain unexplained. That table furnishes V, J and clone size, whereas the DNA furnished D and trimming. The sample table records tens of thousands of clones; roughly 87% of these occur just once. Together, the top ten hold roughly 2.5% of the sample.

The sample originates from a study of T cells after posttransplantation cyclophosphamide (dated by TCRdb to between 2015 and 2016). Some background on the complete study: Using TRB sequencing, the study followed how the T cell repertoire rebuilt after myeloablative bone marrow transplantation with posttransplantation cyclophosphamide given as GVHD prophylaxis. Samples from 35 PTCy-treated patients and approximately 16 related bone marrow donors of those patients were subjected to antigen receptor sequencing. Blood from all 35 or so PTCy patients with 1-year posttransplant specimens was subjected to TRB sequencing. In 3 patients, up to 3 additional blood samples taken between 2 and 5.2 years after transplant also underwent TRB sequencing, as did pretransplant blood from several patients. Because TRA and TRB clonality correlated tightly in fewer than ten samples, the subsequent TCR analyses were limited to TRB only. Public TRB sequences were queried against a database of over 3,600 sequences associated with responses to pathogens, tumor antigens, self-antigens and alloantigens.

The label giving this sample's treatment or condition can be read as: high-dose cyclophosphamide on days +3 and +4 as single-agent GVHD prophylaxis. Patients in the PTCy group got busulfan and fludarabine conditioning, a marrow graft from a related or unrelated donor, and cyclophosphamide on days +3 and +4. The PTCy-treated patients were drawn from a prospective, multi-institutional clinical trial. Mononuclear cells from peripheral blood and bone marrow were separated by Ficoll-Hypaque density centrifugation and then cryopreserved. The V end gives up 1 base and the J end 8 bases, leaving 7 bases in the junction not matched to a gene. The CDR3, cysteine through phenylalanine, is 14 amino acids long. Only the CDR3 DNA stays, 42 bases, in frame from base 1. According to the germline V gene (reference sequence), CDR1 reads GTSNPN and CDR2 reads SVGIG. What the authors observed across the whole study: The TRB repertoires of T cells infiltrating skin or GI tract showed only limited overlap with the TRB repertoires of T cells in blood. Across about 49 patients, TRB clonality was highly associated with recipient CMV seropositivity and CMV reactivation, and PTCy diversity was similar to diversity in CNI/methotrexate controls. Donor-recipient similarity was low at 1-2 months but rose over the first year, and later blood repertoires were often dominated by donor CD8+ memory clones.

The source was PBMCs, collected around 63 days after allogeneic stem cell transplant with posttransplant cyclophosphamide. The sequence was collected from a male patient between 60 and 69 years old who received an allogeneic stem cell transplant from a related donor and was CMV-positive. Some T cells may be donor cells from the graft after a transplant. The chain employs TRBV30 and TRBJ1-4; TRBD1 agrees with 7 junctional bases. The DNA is TGTGCCTGGAGTGAGGGCAGGGGGTTCGAAAAACTGTTTTTT. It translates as CAWSEGRGFEKLFF.